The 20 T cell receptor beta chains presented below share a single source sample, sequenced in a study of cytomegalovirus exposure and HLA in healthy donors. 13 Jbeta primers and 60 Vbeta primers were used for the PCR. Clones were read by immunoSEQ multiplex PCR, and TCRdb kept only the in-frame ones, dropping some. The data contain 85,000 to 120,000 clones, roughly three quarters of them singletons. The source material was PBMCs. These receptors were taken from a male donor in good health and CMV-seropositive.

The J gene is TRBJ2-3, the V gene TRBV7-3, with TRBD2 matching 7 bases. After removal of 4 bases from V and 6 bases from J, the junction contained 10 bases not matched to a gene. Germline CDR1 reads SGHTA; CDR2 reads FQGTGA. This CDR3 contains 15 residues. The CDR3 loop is CASSSTAAGADTQYF. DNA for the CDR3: TGTGCCAGCAGCTCCACTGCGGCGGGAGCGGATACGCAGTATTTT.

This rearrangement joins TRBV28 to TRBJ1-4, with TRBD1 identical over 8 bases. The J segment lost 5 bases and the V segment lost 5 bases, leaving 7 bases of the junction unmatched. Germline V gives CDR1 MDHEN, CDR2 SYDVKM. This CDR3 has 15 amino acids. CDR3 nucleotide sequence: TGTGCCAGCAGTCCTCCTACAGGGGGGAATGAAAAACTGTTTTTT. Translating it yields CASSPPTGGNEKLFF.

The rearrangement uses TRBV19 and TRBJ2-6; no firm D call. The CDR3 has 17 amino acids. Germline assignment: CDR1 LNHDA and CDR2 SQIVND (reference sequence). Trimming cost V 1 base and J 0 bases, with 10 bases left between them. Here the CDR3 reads CASSIGAGISGANVLTF. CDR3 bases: TGTGCCAGTAGTATAGGGGCAGGTATCTCTGGGGCCAACGTCCTGACTTTC.

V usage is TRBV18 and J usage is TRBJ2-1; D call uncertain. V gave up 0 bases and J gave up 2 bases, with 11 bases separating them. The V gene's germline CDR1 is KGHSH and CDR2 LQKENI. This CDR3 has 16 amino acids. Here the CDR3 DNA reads TGTGCCAGCTCACCACCGGCTGGTAACCCCTACAATGAGCAGTTCTTC. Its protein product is CASSPPAGNPYNEQFF.

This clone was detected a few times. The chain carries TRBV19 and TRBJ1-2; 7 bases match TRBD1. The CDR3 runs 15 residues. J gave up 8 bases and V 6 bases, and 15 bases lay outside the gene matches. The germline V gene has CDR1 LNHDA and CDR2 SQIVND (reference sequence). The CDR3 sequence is CASRIPIGTASGYTF. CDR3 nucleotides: TGTGCCAGTAGGATCCCGATTGGGACAGCTAGCGGCTACACCTTC. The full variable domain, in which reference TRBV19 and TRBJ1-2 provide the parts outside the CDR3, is DGGITQSPKYLFRKEGQNVTLSCEQNLNHDAMYWYRQDPGQGLRLIYYSQIVNDFQKGDIAEGYSVSREKKESFPLTVTSAQKNPTAFYLCASRIPIGTASGYTFGSGTRLTVV.

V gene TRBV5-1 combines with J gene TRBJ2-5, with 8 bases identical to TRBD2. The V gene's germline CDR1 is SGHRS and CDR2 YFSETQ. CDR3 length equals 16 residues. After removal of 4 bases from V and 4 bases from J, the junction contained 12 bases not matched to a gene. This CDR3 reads CASSQNWREALETQYF. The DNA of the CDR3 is TGCGCCAGCAGCCAGAACTGGCGGGAGGCCCTAGAGACCCAGTACTTC.

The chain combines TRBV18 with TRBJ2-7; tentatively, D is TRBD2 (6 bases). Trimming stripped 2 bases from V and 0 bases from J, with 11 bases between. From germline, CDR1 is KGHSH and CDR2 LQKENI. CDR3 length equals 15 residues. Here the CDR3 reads CASSPSAGVSYEQYF. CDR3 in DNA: TGTGCCAGCTCACCATCAGCGGGCGTCTCCTACGAGCAGTACTTC.

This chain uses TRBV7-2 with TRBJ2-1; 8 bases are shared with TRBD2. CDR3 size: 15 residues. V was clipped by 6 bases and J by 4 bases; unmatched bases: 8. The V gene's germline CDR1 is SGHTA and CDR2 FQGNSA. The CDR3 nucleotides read TGTGCCAGCAGACCGGGACTAGGTTTTTACAATGAGCAGTTCTTC. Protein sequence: CASRPGLGFYNEQFF.

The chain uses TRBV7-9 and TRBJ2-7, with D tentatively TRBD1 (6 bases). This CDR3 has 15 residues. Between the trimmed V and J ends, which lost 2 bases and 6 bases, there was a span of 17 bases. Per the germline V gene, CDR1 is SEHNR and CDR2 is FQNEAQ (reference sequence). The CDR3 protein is CASSLQGTQGSEQYF. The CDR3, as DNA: TGTGCCAGCAGCTTACAGGGGACGCAGGGTAGCGAGCAGTACTTC.

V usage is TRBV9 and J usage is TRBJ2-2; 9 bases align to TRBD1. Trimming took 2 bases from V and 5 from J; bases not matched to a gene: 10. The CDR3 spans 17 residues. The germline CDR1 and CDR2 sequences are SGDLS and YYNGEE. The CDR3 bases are TGTGCCAGCAGCGTCTACACCGGGACAGGGAGGACCGGGGAGCTGTTTTTT. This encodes CASSVYTGTGRTGELFF.

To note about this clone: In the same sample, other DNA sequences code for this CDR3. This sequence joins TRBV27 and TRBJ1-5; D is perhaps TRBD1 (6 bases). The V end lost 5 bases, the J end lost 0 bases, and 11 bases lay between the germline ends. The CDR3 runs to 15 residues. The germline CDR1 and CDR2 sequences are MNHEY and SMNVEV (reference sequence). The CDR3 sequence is CASSPDRVSNQPQHF. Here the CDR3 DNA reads TGTGCCAGCAGTCCGGACAGAGTTAGCAATCAGCCCCAGCATTTT.

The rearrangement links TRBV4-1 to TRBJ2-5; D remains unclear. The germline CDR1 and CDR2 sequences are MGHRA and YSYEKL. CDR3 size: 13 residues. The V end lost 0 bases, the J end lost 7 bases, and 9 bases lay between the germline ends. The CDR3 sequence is CASSQDLSGTQYF. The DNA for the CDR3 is TGCGCCAGCAGCCAAGATCTGAGTGGGACCCAGTACTTC.

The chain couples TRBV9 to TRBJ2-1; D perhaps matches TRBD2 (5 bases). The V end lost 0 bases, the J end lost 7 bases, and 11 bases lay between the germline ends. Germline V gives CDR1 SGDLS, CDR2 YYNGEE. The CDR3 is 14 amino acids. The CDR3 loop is CASSVGSRGNEQFF. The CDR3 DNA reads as TGTGCCAGCAGCGTAGGAAGCAGAGGGAATGAGCAGTTCTTC.

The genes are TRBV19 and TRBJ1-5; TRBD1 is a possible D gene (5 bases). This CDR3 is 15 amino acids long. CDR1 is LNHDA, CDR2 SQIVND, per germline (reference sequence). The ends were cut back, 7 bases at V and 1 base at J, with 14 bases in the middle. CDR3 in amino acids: CASKQEQGSNQPQHF. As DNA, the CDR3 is TGTGCCAGTAAGCAGGAGCAGGGCAGCAATCAGCCCCAGCATTTT.

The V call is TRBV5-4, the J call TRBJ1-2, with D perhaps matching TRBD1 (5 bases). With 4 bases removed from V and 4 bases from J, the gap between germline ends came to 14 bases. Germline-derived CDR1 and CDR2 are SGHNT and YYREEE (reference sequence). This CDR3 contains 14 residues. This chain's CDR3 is CASSMDGRGYGYTF. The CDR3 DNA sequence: TGTGCCAGCAGCATGGACGGGAGGGGCTATGGCTACACCTTC.

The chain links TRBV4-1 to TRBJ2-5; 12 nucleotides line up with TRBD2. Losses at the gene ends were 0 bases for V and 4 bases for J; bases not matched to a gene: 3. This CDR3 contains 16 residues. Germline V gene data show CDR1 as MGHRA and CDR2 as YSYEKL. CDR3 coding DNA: TGCGCCAGCAGCCAAGACGGACTAGCGGGAATAGAGACCCAGTACTTC. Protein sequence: CASSQDGLAGIETQYF.

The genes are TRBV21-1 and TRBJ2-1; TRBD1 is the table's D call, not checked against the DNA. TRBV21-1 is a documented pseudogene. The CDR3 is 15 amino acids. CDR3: CARAGRDRVYNEQFF. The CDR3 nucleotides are TGTGCCCGCGCAGGTCGGGACAGGGTCTACAATGAGCAGTTCTTC.

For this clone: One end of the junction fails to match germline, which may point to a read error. CDR3 nucleotide sequence: TGTGCCAGCAGTAAGTCTGGGGCCAACGGCCTGACTTTC. Translating it yields CASSKSGANGLTF. V and J are TRBV6-6 and TRBJ2-6; D perhaps matches TRBD1 (5 bases). CDR1 is MNHNY, CDR2 SVGAGI, per germline (reference sequence). The CDR3 is made up of 13 amino acids.

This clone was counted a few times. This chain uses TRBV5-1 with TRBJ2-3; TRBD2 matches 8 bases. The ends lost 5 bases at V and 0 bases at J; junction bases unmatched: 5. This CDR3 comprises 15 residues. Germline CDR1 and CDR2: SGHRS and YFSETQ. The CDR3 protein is CASRRAGASTDTQYF. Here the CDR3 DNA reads TGCGCCAGCAGACGAGCGGGAGCGAGCACAGATACGCAGTATTTT.

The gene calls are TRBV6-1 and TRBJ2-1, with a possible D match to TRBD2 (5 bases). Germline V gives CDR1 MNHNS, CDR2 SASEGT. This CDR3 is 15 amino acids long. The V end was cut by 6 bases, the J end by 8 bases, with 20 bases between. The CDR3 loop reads CASSALMGVFDEQFF. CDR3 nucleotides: TGTGCCAGCAGCGCCCTAATGGGAGTTTTCGATGAGCAGTTCTTC.